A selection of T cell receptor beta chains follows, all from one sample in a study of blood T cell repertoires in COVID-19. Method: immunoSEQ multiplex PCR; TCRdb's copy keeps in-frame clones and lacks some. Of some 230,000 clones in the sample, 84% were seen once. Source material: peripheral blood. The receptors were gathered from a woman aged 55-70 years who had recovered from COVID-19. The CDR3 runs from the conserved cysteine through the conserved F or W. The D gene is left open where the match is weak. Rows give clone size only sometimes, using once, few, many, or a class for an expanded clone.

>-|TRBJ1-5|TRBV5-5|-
TGTGCCAGCAGCTTGGTCGGGGAGCCCCAGCATTTT
CASSLVGEPQHF
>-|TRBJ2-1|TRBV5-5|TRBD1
TGTGCCAGCACCGTATTGACAGGGGATAATGAGCAGTTCTTC
CASTVLTGDNEQFF
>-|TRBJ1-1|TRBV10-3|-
TGTGCCATCACCAAAAACCGTGGGGGGGGAATGAACACTGAAGCTTTCTTT
CAITKNRGGGMNTEAFF
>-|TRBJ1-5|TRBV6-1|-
TGTGCCAGCAGTGAAGATCTAAGTGGCGGTCAGCCCCAGCATTTT
CASSEDLSGGQPQHF
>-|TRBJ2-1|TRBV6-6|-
TGTGCCAGCAGTCTCACTTTCTTAGCAATGGGTAACAATGAGCAGTTCTTC
CASSLTFLAMGNNEQFF
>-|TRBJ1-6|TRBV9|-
TGTGCCAGCAGCCCGAGAGCGAGCTCCTATAATTCACCCCTCCACTTT
CASSPRASSYNSPLHF
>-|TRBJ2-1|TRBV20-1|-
TGCAACCTCCGGGGGAGGAATGAGCAGTTCTTC
CNLRGRNEQFF
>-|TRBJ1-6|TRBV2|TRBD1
TGTGCCAGCAGTGAGGCGGGACAGGGGTTTTCACCCCTCCACTTT
CASSEAGQGFSPLHF
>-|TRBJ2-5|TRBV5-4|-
TGTGCCAGCAGCTTGGCAGAGGGGGTGGGGACCCAGTACTTC
CASSLAEGVGTQYF
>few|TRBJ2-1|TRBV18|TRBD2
TGTGCCAGCTCACCTCTGACTAGCGGGGACAATGAGCAGTTCTTC
CASSPLTSGDNEQFF
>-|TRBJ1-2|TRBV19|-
TGTGCCAGTAGCGAGGGCCCTACGGGTGGCTACACCTTC
CASSEGPTGGYTF
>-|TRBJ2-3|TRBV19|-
TGTGCCAGTCACACCACCTTGAGCACAGATACGCAGTATTTT
CASHTTLSTDTQYF
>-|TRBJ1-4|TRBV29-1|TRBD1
TGCAGCGCTAGACAGGGAACGAATGAAAAACTGTTTTTT
CSARQGTNEKLFF
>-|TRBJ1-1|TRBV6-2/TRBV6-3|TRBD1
TGTGCCAGCAGTCGACGGACAGGGTCTGAAGCTTTCTTT
CASSRRTGSEAFF
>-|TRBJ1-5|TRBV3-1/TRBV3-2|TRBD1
TGTGCCAGCAGCCTTGGGACAGGGGATCAGCCCCAGCATTTT
CASSLGTGDQPQHF
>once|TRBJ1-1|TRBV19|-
TGTGCCAGTAGTATCCAGGGGCAGGGTACTGAAGCTTTCTTT
CASSIQGQGTEAFF
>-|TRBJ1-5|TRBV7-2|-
TGTGCCAGCAGCTTATATGAGCTGGGCGCCCAGCATTTT
CASSLYELGAQHF
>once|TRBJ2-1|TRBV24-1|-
TGTGCCACCAGCGGTAGCTCCTACAATGAGCAGTTCTTC
CATSGSSYNEQFF
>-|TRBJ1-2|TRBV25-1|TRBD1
TGTGCCAGCAGTGCCAGGGGGCTTACCTATGGCTACACCTTC
CASSARGLTYGYTF
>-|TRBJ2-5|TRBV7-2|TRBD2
TGTGCCAGCAGCCCTAGTGCTAGCGGGGTAGCGACCCAGTACTTC
CASSPSASGVATQYF
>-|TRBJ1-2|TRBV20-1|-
TGCAGTGCTAGTCAGGGGACCTATGGCTACACCTTC
CSASQGTYGYTF
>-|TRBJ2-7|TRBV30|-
TGTGCCTGGAGCGAAACGACAGAATCCTACGAGCAGTACTTC
CAWSETTESYEQYF
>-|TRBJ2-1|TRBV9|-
TGTGCCAGCAGCGTGCAGCGGTTCCCCTACAATGAGCAGTTCTTC
CASSVQRFPYNEQFF
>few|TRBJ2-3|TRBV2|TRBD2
TGTGCCAGCAGTGATGGTAGCGGGGACACAGATACGCAGTATTTT
CASSDGSGDTDTQYF
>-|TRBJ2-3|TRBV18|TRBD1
TGTGCCAGCTCACCGGACAGGGGGACAGATACGCAGTATTTT
CASSPDRGTDTQYF
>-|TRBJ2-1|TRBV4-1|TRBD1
TGCGCCAGCAGCCAGGCGGTGTGGGGACAGGGGGCCGGTGAGCAGTTCTTC
CASSQAVWGQGAGEQFF
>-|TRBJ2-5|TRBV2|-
TGTGCCAGCAGTGGGTCCGAGGACAGCCAGGAGGAGACCCAGTACTTC
CASSGSEDSQEETQYF
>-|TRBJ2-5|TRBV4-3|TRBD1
TGCGCCAGCAGCCAACGACAGGGGGCTGAGACCCAGTACTTC
CASSQRQGAETQYF
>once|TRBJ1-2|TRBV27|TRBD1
TGTGCCAGCAGTTTTGTCCGTGGACAGGACTCCCTTCGTTATGGCTACACCTTC
CASSFVRGQDSLRYGYTF
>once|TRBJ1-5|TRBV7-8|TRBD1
TGTGCCAGCAGCTTAGGAAGGGGGCGAGGTCAGCCCCAGCATTTT
CASSLGRGRGQPQHF
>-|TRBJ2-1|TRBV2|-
TGTGCCAGCAGCGCGTTACTAGGCGATGAGCAGTTCTTC
CASSALLGDEQFF
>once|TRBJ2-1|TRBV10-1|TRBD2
TGCGCCAGCAGTGAGTCGCGTAGCGGGGGGGTATACAATGAGCAGTTCTTC
CASSESRSGGVYNEQFF
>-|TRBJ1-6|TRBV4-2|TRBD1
TGTGCCAGCAGCCAAGGAACAGGGGGCGATTCACCCCTCCACTTT
CASSQGTGGDSPLHF
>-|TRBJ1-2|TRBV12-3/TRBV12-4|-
TGTGCCAGCAGTTACAGCAGCTATGGCTACACCTTC
CASSYSSYGYTF
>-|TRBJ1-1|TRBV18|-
TGTGCCAGCTCACCAAGCGCGGTTATGAACACTGAAGCTTTCTTT
CASSPSAVMNTEAFF
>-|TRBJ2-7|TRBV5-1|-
TGCGCCAGCAGCTTGAGCGAACAGGCGACCTACGAGCAGTACTTC
CASSLSEQATYEQYF
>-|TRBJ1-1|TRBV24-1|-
TGTGCCACCAGTGACAGGCAGAACACTGAAGCTTTCTTT
CATSDRQNTEAFF
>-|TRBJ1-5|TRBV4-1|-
TGCGCCAGCAGCCAAAGGATTGGAACAGTTAATCAGCCCCAGCATTTT
CASSQRIGTVNQPQHF